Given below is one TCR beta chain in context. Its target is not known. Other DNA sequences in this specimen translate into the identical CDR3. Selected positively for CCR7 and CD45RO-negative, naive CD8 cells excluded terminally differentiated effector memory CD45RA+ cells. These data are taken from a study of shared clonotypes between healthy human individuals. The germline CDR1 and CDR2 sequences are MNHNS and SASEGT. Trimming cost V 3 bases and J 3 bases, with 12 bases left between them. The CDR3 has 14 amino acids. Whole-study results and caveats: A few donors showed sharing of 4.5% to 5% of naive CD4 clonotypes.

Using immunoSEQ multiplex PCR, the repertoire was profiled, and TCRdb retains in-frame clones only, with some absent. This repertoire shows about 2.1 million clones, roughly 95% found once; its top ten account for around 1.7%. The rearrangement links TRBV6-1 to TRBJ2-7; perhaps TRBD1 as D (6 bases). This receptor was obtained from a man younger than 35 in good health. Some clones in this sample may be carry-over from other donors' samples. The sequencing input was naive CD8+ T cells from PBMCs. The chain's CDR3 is CASSDGGRGYEQYF. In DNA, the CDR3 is TGTGCCAGCAGTGATGGGGGCAGGGGCTACGAGCAGTACTTC.